Presented here are 29 T cell receptor beta chains from one specimen sequenced in a study of cytomegalovirus exposure and HLA in healthy donors. The PCR contained 60 Vbeta and 13 Jbeta primers. The repertoire was sequenced with immunoSEQ multiplex PCR; TCRdb's copy has only in-frame clones and lacks some. The sample records under 200,000 clones, approximately 80% being singletons. Sequencing input: PBMCs. The receptor source for this set is a woman between 45 and 60 years old in good health and CMV-seropositive.

The rearrangement joins TRBV11-2 to TRBJ2-2; D not certain. This CDR3 comprises 15 residues. The germline CDR1 and CDR2 sequences are SGHAT and FQNNGV. Trimming pared 2 bases from V and 7 bases from J, leaving 14 bases between. The CDR3 sequence is CASSLSPRGYGELFF. The CDR3 nucleotides read TGTGCCAGCAGCTTAAGTCCACGAGGATACGGGGAGCTGTTTTTT.

CDR3 coding DNA: TGTGCCAGCACACTCGAACCGAGCCCCTCCTACAATGAGCAGTTCTTC. The encoded protein is CASTLEPSPSYNEQFF. The chain joins TRBV2 to TRBJ2-1; D not certain. CDR3 length equals 16 residues. Deletions cut 7 bases from V and 0 bases from J, with 16 bases between. CDR1 and CDR2 (germline): SNHLY, FYNNEI.

CDR3 residues: CASSPQTGGLYEQYF. The CDR3 DNA is TGTGCCAGCAGCCCTCAGACAGGGGGCTTATACGAGCAGTACTTC. V usage is TRBV11-3 and J usage is TRBJ2-7; 10 nucleotides line up with TRBD1. With 5 bases clipped from V and 4 bases from J, the junction kept 8 bases outside the gene matches. The CDR3 is 15 residues long. Germline V lookup: CDR1 SGHNT, CDR2 YENEEA.

The chain couples TRBV7-2 to TRBJ2-4; TRBD2 aligns across 7 bases. The CDR3 extends over 13 amino acids. Germline V gene lookup returns CDR1 SGHTA and CDR2 FQGNSA. The trim removed 6 bases at V and 8 bases at J, leaving 7 bases unmatched. CDR3 DNA: TGTGCCAGCAGGCCCCCGGGACTATACATTCAGTACTTC. This codes for CASRPPGLYIQYF.

The chain carries TRBV13 and TRBJ2-7; 7 nucleotides align to TRBD1. CDR1 PRHDT and CDR2 FYEKMQ come from the germline V gene (reference sequence). V was pared by 5 bases and J by 1 base, with 8 bases of the junction left unmatched. The CDR3 contains 15 residues. The CDR3 loop reads CASSQAGDRSYEQYF. CDR3 bases: TGTGCCAGCAGCCAGGCCGGGGACAGATCCTACGAGCAGTACTTC.

This clone was seen only a few times. The rearrangement links TRBV7-9 to TRBJ1-5, with TRBD1 matching 9 bases. This CDR3 region has 18 residues. Germline V CDR1 and CDR2: SEHNR, FQNEAQ (reference sequence). The V segment lost 3 bases and the J segment 0 bases; nucleotides outside the gene matches: 9. Written as DNA, the CDR3 is TGTGCCAGCAGCTTCGGGGGGACAGGGAGAAATAGCAATCAGCCCCAGCATTTT. This gives the protein CASSFGGTGRNSNQPQHF.

The gene calls are TRBV30 and TRBJ2-6, with a weak D call TRBD1 (5 bases). The V end was cut by 3 bases, the J end by 0 bases, with 9 bases between. This CDR3 has 15 residues. From germline, CDR1 is GTSNPN and CDR2 SVGIG (reference sequence). CDR3 sequence reads: CAWSRVSSGANVLTF. CDR3 nucleotides: TGTGCCTGGAGCAGGGTTAGCTCTGGGGCCAACGTCCTGACTTTC.

This chain connects TRBV28 to TRBJ1-1, with D hard to call. V lost 6 bases and J 6 bases, leaving 17 bases between the germline ends. This CDR3 has 14 residues. Germline CDR1 MDHEN, CDR2 SYDVKM. CDR3 sequence (DNA): TGTGCCAGCAGGGGAGACTGGGAAACTGCTGAAGCTTTCTTT. Translated, it gives CASRGDWETAEAFF. The full variable domain, with the rest looked up from reference TRBV28 and TRBJ1-1, is DVKVTQSSRYLVKRTGEKVFLECVQDMDHENMFWYRQDPGLGLRLIYFSYDVKMKEKGDIPEGYSVSREKKERFSLILESASTNQTSMYLCASRGDWETAEAFFGQGTRLTVV.

The chain is built from TRBV10-3 and TRBJ1-2, with 7 bases aligning to TRBD1. CDR3 length equals 14 residues. V was clipped by 6 bases and J by 4 bases; unmatched bases: 8. Germline V gene data show CDR1 as ENHRY and CDR2 as SYGVKD. Here the CDR3 reads CAISPAGQAYGYTF. The CDR3 region has the DNA TGTGCCATCAGCCCAGCCGGACAGGCCTATGGCTACACCTTC.

The CDR3 loop is CASSFSTGGADEAFF. CDR3 DNA: TGTGCCAGCAGCTTCTCAACAGGGGGCGCAGATGAAGCTTTCTTT. V is TRBV11-2 and J is TRBJ1-1, with 9 bases lining up with TRBD1. This CDR3 has 15 amino acids. The V gene end was trimmed by 3 bases and the J gene end by 7 bases; junction bases not matched to a gene: 9. Germline loops: CDR1 SGHAT, CDR2 FQNNGV.

This CDR3 is CASSERGGADTQYF. DNA of the CDR3: TGTGCCAGCAGTGAGAGAGGGGGTGCAGATACGCAGTATTTT. This rearrangement joins TRBV6-1 to TRBJ2-3, with D possibly TRBD1 on 6 matching bases. The ends were cut back, 3 bases at V and 4 bases at J, with 11 bases in the middle. The CDR3 totals 14 residues. Germline values: CDR1 MNHNS, CDR2 SASEGT.

The chain carries TRBV21-1 and TRBJ2-1; the table's D call of TRBD1 was not tested on the DNA. TRBV21-1 is assigned pseudogene status. The CDR3 runs to 17 residues. The CDR3 nucleotides are TGTGCCAGCAGCAAAGTGAAGGCAGGGGGTAGCTACAATGAGCAGTTCTTC. It codes for CASSKVKAGGSYNEQFF.

CDR3 sequence: CRADRRHTEAFF. The CDR3 DNA follows: TGCAGGGCGGACAGGCGCCACACTGAAGCTTTCTTT. The V call is TRBV29-1, the J call TRBJ1-1; 7 bases are shared with TRBD1. Germline V gene lookup returns CDR1 SQVTM and CDR2 ANQGSEA. The CDR3 runs to 12 residues.

The chain employs TRBV9 and TRBJ2-7; TRBD2 aligns across 7 bases. The germline V gene encodes CDR1 SGDLS and CDR2 YYNGEE. V lost 2 bases and J lost 3; bases outside the gene matches: 11. The CDR3 extends over 16 amino acids. The CDR3 sequence is CASSVGSRASGYEQYF. Here the CDR3 DNA reads TGTGCCAGCAGCGTGGGGAGCAGGGCTAGCGGCTACGAGCAGTACTTC.

This rearrangement joins TRBV5-6 to TRBJ2-1; 9 bases fit TRBD2. Trimming took 4 bases from V and 13 from J; bases not matched to a gene: 18. The CDR3 has 16 amino acids. Germline V gene sequence: CDR1 SGHDT, CDR2 YYEEEE. CDR3 bases: TGTGCCAGCAGCCCAGGCGGGGGGGGCGCTGGAGTTGTTCAGTTCTTC. It encodes CASSPGGGGAGVVQFF.

The chain links TRBV15 to TRBJ2-5, with 11 bases lining up with TRBD2. The J call may be wrong; the DNA end is better matched by TRBJ2-7. The CDR3 has 16 residues. Germline values: CDR1 LNHNV, CDR2 YYDKDF (reference sequence). The CDR3 region is CATSRGLAGGVHEQYF. In nucleotides, the CDR3 is TGTGCCACCAGCAGAGGTCTAGCGGGAGGCGTTCACGAGCAGTACTTC.

The rearrangement uses TRBV6-5 and TRBJ1-4; D unclear. Trimming stripped 4 bases from V and 8 bases from J, with 14 bases between. CDR3 length: 14 residues. Germline V gene data show CDR1 as MNHEY and CDR2 as SVGAGI. The CDR3 protein is CASSSSLRGEKLFF. DNA of the CDR3: TGTGCCAGCAGTTCCAGCCTCCGCGGGGAAAAACTGTTTTTT.

The genes are TRBV4-1 and TRBJ2-1; weak D call: TRBD1 (6 bases). Germline values: CDR1 MGHRA, CDR2 YSYEKL. The ends were cut back, 8 bases at V and 5 bases at J, with 19 bases in the middle. The CDR3 has 15 residues. The CDR3: CASVATGRDDNEQFF. For the CDR3, the DNA is TGCGCCAGCGTTGCCACAGGGCGCGACGACAATGAGCAGTTCTTC.

The chain links TRBV4-2 to TRBJ1-2, with D unresolved. The CDR3 has 14 amino acids. V was shortened by 1 base and J by 8 bases, with 14 bases between the two germline ends. Germline V gene lookup returns CDR1 LGHNA and CDR2 YNFKEQ. CDR3 amino acids: CASSQGRAPGGYTF. In DNA, the CDR3 is TGTGCCAGCAGCCAAGGGAGGGCCCCGGGAGGCTACACCTTC.

The rearrangement links TRBV7-2 to TRBJ1-6; D might be TRBD1 (6 bases). V lost 5 bases to trimming and J lost 0 bases, with 14 bases between them. This CDR3 is built from 17 residues. In germline, CDR1 is SGHTA, CDR2 FQGNSA. The CDR3 loop is CASSLSTGSSYNSPLHF. Here the CDR3 DNA reads TGTGCCAGCAGCCTTAGCACAGGGAGCTCCTATAATTCACCCCTCCACTTT.

The chain combines TRBV10-3 with TRBJ2-3; D possibly corresponds to TRBD1 (6 bases). Trimming pared 3 bases from V and 1 base from J, leaving 14 bases between. This CDR3 is 16 amino acids long. The germline V gene has CDR1 ENHRY and CDR2 SYGVKD. Here the CDR3 reads CAISDRVRGRTDTQYF. Here the CDR3 DNA reads TGTGCCATCAGTGACCGAGTCAGGGGTCGCACAGATACGCAGTATTTT.

The V call is TRBV5-1, the J call TRBJ1-1; D unclear. The CDR3 contains 13 residues. The V end lost 2 bases, the J end lost 1 base, and 6 bases lay between the germline ends. Germline CDR1 and CDR2: SGHRS and YFSETQ. CDR3 amino acids: CASSFNGNTEAFF. The CDR3 DNA sequence: TGCGCCAGCAGCTTTAACGGGAACACTGAAGCTTTCTTT.

This sequence joins TRBV9 and TRBJ2-5; D gene ambiguous. The CDR3 totals 15 residues. CDR1 is SGDLS and CDR2 is YYNGEE in the germline V gene. Trimming took off 2 bases at V and 0 bases at J, with 11 bases between the two ends. The CDR3 sequence is CASSVDATNQETQYF. As DNA, the CDR3 is TGTGCCAGCAGCGTTGACGCGACAAACCAAGAGACCCAGTACTTC.

The rearrangement uses TRBV6-5 and TRBJ2-7, with a tentative D call TRBD2 (6 bases). V gave up 5 bases and J gave up 0 bases, with 11 bases separating them. The CDR3 extends over 14 amino acids. Germline-derived CDR1 and CDR2 are MNHEY and SVGAGI. The CDR3: CASSDTGDSYEQYF. CDR3 coding DNA: TGTGCCAGCAGTGACACGGGGGACTCCTACGAGCAGTACTTC.

J is TRBJ2-2 and V is TRBV30; no definite D call. CDR1 and CDR2 from the germline V gene are GTSNPN and SVGIG (reference sequence). V lost 2 bases to trimming and J lost 5 bases, with 6 bases between them. This CDR3 spans 12 amino acids. DNA for the CDR3: TGTGCCTGGAGTTTCAGGACCGGGGAGCTGTTTTTT. Amino acids: CAWSFRTGELFF.

The chain joins TRBV7-9 to TRBJ1-2, with D perhaps matching TRBD1 (6 bases). CDR1 SEHNR and CDR2 FQNEAQ come from the germline V gene (reference sequence). V was trimmed by 1 base and J by 8 bases, leaving 17 bases between them. The CDR3 loop spans 15 amino acids. The CDR3, as DNA: TGTGCCAGCAGCTTAGATGGGTATAGGGGGAGCGGCTACACCTTC. Translation gives CASSLDGYRGSGYTF.

The gene calls are TRBV13 and TRBJ1-3, with D perhaps matching TRBD1 (6 bases). The V end was cut by 5 bases, the J end by 1 base, with 12 bases between. Germline CDR1 reads PRHDT; CDR2 reads FYEKMQ (reference sequence). The CDR3 contains 15 residues. The CDR3 DNA reads as TGTGCCAGCAGCGCAGTCAGGGGATCTGGAAACACCATATATTTT. Translated, it gives CASSAVRGSGNTIYF.

V and J are TRBV19 and TRBJ2-3; TRBD2 is a possible D gene (6 bases). Germline assignment: CDR1 LNHDA and CDR2 SQIVND (reference sequence). This CDR3 has 14 residues. Trimming pared 8 bases from V and 4 bases from J, leaving 16 bases between. This chain's CDR3 is CASAAQRVSDTQYF. The CDR3 bases are TGTGCCAGTGCCGCGCAGCGGGTATCAGATACGCAGTATTTT.

The chain joins TRBV5-1 to TRBJ2-1; D not certain. Germline-derived CDR1 and CDR2 are SGHRS and YFSETQ. V lost 1 base and J 0 bases, leaving 8 bases between the germline ends. This CDR3 contains 15 residues. The CDR3 DNA reads TGCGCCAGCAGCTTGATGCAGGACTCCTACAATGAGCAGTTCTTC. The encoded protein is CASSLMQDSYNEQFF.